One and the same sample provided the 11 T cell receptor beta chains below, sequenced in a study of blood T cell repertoires in COVID-19. Sequenced by immunoSEQ multiplex PCR; TCRdb stores in-frame clones only, minus some. The table has 320,000 or so clones, roughly 88% seen once; the top ten hold 5%. The specimen was PBMCs or T cells enriched from blood (not recorded which). These receptor sequences come from a man in his thirties or forties who had recovered from COVID-19.

This chain joins TRBV12-3 or TRBV12-4 and TRBJ2-7, with 7 bases matching TRBD2. The CDR3 is 13 amino acids. Trimming cost V 3 bases and J 4 bases; bases outside gene matches: 3. CDR3 amino acids: CASSFGGGYEQYF. As DNA, the CDR3 is TGTGCCAGCAGTTTTGGCGGGGGTTACGAGCAGTACTTC.

The sample holds one count of this clone. This chain uses TRBV7-9 with TRBJ2-4; possible D gene TRBD1, 5 bases. Germline V gene lookup returns CDR1 SEHNR and CDR2 FQNEAQ (reference sequence). With 3 bases removed from V and 3 bases from J, the gap between germline ends came to 15 bases. The CDR3 runs 16 residues. CDR3 sequence (DNA): TGTGCCAGCAGCTTCTTGATTCAGCAGGGCAAAAACATTCAGTACTTC. The encoded protein is CASSFLIQQGKNIQYF.

This clone appeared once. The V gene is TRBV5-1, the J gene TRBJ2-5, with D possibly being TRBD2 (7 bases). The ends were cut back, 1 base at V and 1 base at J, with 14 bases in the middle. There are 16 residues in the CDR3. Germline-derived CDR1 and CDR2 are SGHRS and YFSETQ. Here the CDR3 DNA reads TGCGCCAGCAGCTTGCTACAGGGAGGGACCCAAGAGACCCAGTACTTC. Translating gives CASSLLQGGTQETQYF.

The chain employs TRBV7-9 and TRBJ2-5, with a possible D match to TRBD2 (5 bases). From germline, CDR1 is SEHNR and CDR2 FQNEAQ (reference sequence). The V end lost 5 bases, the J end lost 2 bases, and 9 bases lay between the germline ends. There are 13 residues in the CDR3. CDR3 in DNA: TGTGCCAGCAGCCCGGGATTTCAAGAGACCCAGTACTTC. Its translation: CASSPGFQETQYF. The variable domain in full, with the rest retrieved from reference TRBV7-9 and TRBJ2-5, is DTGVSQNPRHKITKRGQNVTFRCDPISEHNRLYWYRQTLGQGPEFLTYFQNEAQLEKSRLLSDRFSAERPKGSFSTLEIQRTEQGDSAMYLCASSPGFQETQYFGPGTRLLVL.

The gene calls are TRBV5-1 and TRBJ1-1; D remains unclear. The CDR3 has 13 amino acids. The germline V and J ends were trimmed by 6 bases and 8 bases, with 17 bases remaining between them. Looked up from germline, CDR1 is SGHRS and CDR2 is YFSETQ. The CDR3 reads CASTLGRTREAFF. CDR3 nucleotides: TGCGCCAGCACCCTGGGGAGGACCCGGGAAGCTTTCTTT.

The CDR3 nucleotides are TGTGCCAGCAGCCAGTTAGCGGGGGGGTTGACTCAAGAGACCCAGTACTTC. Translation gives CASSQLAGGLTQETQYF. The chain employs TRBV3-1 (or the pseudogene TRBV3-2) and TRBJ2-5, with 11 bases fitting TRBD2. Germline V gene lookup returns CDR1 LGHDT and CDR2 YNNKEL (reference sequence). J gave up 2 bases and V 3 bases, and 8 bases lay outside the gene matches. The CDR3 runs to 17 residues.

This chain uses TRBV6-5 with TRBJ1-4; no reliable D call. The CDR3 loop spans 15 amino acids. Trimming left V 4 bases short and J 4 bases short, with 13 bases between. CDR1 and CDR2 from the germline V gene are MNHEY and SVGAGI. CDR3 sequence: CASSSVSQLNEKLFF. CDR3 DNA: TGTGCCAGCAGTTCGGTTTCACAGCTTAATGAAAAACTGTTTTTT.

The chain combines TRBV19 with TRBJ2-7, with D perhaps matching TRBD2 (5 bases). Germline values: CDR1 LNHDA, CDR2 SQIVND (reference sequence). This CDR3 is 15 amino acids long. Trimming removed 2 bases from V and 0 bases from J, with 11 bases in between. DNA of the CDR3: TGTGCCAGTAGTATAAGGCACGGACTCTCCTACGAGCAGTACTTC. Its protein is CASSIRHGLSYEQYF.

V is TRBV24-1 and J is TRBJ1-5; no reliable D call. The V gene's germline CDR1 is KGHDR and CDR2 SFDVKD. The CDR3 is made up of 16 amino acids. V gave up 8 bases and J gave up 0 bases, with 16 bases separating them. CDR3 sequence (DNA): TGTGCCACCACCCCGGGAGACCCTGATAGCAATCAGCCCCAGCATTTT. It encodes CATTPGDPDSNQPQHF.

The chain employs TRBV27 and TRBJ1-2; 7 nucleotides align to TRBD1. V dropped 2 bases and J dropped 10; count of bases not matched to a gene: 10. Germline-derived CDR1 and CDR2 are MNHEY and SMNVEV (reference sequence). The CDR3 extends over 14 amino acids. CDR3 region: CASSLTRDSGAYTF. The CDR3 region has the DNA TGTGCCAGCAGTTTAACCCGGGACAGTGGGGCCTACACCTTC.

The gene calls are TRBV3-1 (or the pseudogene TRBV3-2) and TRBJ1-2; D not resolved. Germline V gives CDR1 LGHDT, CDR2 YNNKEL (reference sequence). Trimming left V 1 base short and J 6 bases short, with 3 bases between. The CDR3 spans 11 residues. In DNA form, the CDR3 reads TGTGCCAGCAGCCAAGTAAATGGCTACACCTTC. Protein product: CASSQVNGYTF.